These 11 T cell receptor beta chains came from one sample sequenced in a study of blood T cell repertoires in COVID-19. Some clones are missing from TCRdb's copy, which holds only in-frame ones; the method was immunoSEQ multiplex PCR. This table has around 150,000 clones, roughly 84% appearing once. The sample comprised peripheral blood. These TCRs come from a man aged 35 to 55 with acute or convalescent COVID-19.

The chain is built from TRBV5-4 and TRBJ2-7; D is uncertain. Germline V gene data show CDR1 as SGHNT and CDR2 as YYREEE (reference sequence). V lost 1 base to trimming and J lost 0 bases, with 8 bases between them. The CDR3 has 14 amino acids. The CDR3 is CASSLFASSYEQYF. CDR3 coding DNA: TGTGCCAGCAGCTTGTTCGCTAGCTCCTACGAGCAGTACTTC.

V and J are TRBV29-1 and TRBJ2-1, with TRBD1 matching over 7 bases. Germline CDR1 is SQVTM and CDR2 is ANQGSEA. V lost 4 bases to trimming and J lost 7 bases; unmatched junction nucleotides: 4. The CDR3 contains 12 residues. The CDR3 here is CSVGQGGNEQFF. The DNA of the CDR3 is TGCAGCGTTGGACAGGGCGGGAATGAGCAGTTCTTC.

A note on this clone: The sample holds other DNA sequences that translate to the same CDR3. This sequence joins TRBV27 and TRBJ1-1; D gene uncertain. This CDR3 is built from 15 residues. The ends were cut back, 3 bases at V and 1 base at J, with 12 bases in the middle. Germline V gene sequence: CDR1 MNHEY, CDR2 SMNVEV (reference sequence). CDR3 region: CASSFSTSGNTEAFF. The CDR3 bases are TGTGCCAGCAGTTTCTCCACTTCAGGGAACACTGAAGCTTTCTTT.

The chain couples TRBV9 to TRBJ2-3, with D possibly matching TRBD1 (6 bases). Germline CDR1 reads SGDLS; CDR2 reads YYNGEE. Between the trimmed V and J ends, which lost 2 bases and 0 bases, there was a span of 28 bases. The CDR3 contains 21 residues. CDR3 loop: CASSVGPGNRGGTSSTDTQYF. The CDR3 coding sequence is TGTGCCAGCAGCGTCGGTCCTGGTAATAGAGGGGGAACATCTAGCACAGATACGCAGTATTTT.

This clone is a singleton in its sample. The rearrangement uses TRBV30 and TRBJ1-1, with D unresolved. V was trimmed by 4 bases and J by 0 bases, leaving 15 bases between them. Germline values: CDR1 GTSNPN, CDR2 SVGIG (reference sequence). CDR3 length: 15 residues. The CDR3 reads CAWTQPWRLNTEAFF. CDR3 sequence (DNA): TGTGCCTGGACCCAACCGTGGAGGTTGAACACTGAAGCTTTCTTT. The whole variable domain, remainder taken from reference TRBV30 and TRBJ1-1, is SQTIHQWPATLVQPVGSPLSLECTVEGTSNPNLYWYRQAAGRGLQLLFYSVGIGQISSEVPQNLSASRPQDRQFILSSKKLLLSDSGFYLCAWTQPWRLNTEAFFGQGTRLTVV.

This clone was detected once. The CDR3 coding sequence is TGTGCCACCAGTGATCCTAGAAGCGGGGGGGTGTTCTTC. It is translated as CATSDPRSGGVFF. The chain links TRBV24-1 to TRBJ2-1, with 10 bases identical to TRBD2. The germline V gene encodes CDR1 KGHDR and CDR2 SFDVKD. This CDR3 comprises 13 residues. Losses at the gene ends were 3 bases for V and 15 bases for J; bases not matched to a gene: 7.

This clone was seen a few times. The chain employs TRBV6-5 and TRBJ2-7, with TRBD2 as a possible D gene (7 bases). The CDR3 has 14 residues. The germline CDR1 and CDR2 sequences are MNHEY and SVGAGI. Trimming stripped 7 bases from V and 4 bases from J, with 17 bases between. Here the CDR3 reads CASTKGGAGYEQYF. CDR3 in DNA: TGTGCCAGCACCAAAGGGGGGGCCGGATACGAGCAGTACTTC.

This rearrangement joins TRBV18 to TRBJ2-3, with 8 bases matching TRBD1. The CDR3 sequence is 15 residues long. Trimming removed 5 bases from V and 2 bases from J; junction bases left unmatched: 6. Germline V gene data show CDR1 as KGHSH and CDR2 as LQKENI. The CDR3 region has the DNA TGTGCCAGCTCAGAAAGGACAGGGACCACAGATACGCAGTATTTT. It is translated as CASSERTGTTDTQYF.

This chain uses TRBV19 with TRBJ2-3, with D possibly TRBD2 on 6 matching bases. V gave up 3 bases and J gave up 1 base, with 11 bases separating them. The germline CDR1 and CDR2 sequences are LNHDA and SQIVND (reference sequence). This CDR3 region has 15 residues. The CDR3 DNA is TGTGCCAGTAGTATGGGGGGACTCCGCACAGATACGCAGTATTTT. As protein: CASSMGGLRTDTQYF.

The chain is built from TRBV7-2 and TRBJ1-2; D not certain. Germline lookup yields CDR1 SGHTA and CDR2 FQGNSA. This CDR3 comprises 12 residues. Between the trimmed V and J ends, which lost 6 bases and 2 bases, there was a span of 7 bases. The CDR3 region is CASSTENYGYTF. DNA for the CDR3: TGTGCCAGCAGTACGGAGAACTATGGCTACACCTTC. The full variable domain, its missing parts supplied by reference TRBV7-2 and TRBJ1-2, is GAGVSQSPSNKVTEKGKDVELRCDPISGHTALYWYRQSLGQGLEFLIYFQGNSAPDKSGLPSDRFSAERTGGSVSTLTIQRTQQEDSAVYLCASSTENYGYTFGSGTRLTVV.

CDR3 loop: CASSWDRGQSPLHF. In nucleotides, the CDR3 is TGTGCCAGCAGCTGGGACAGGGGGCAGTCACCCCTCCACTTT. The chain recombines TRBV2 with TRBJ1-6; 12 bases fit TRBD1. J lost 10 bases, V lost 6 bases, and 4 bases had no gene match. Looked up from germline, CDR1 is SNHLY and CDR2 is FYNNEI. The CDR3 consists of 14 residues.